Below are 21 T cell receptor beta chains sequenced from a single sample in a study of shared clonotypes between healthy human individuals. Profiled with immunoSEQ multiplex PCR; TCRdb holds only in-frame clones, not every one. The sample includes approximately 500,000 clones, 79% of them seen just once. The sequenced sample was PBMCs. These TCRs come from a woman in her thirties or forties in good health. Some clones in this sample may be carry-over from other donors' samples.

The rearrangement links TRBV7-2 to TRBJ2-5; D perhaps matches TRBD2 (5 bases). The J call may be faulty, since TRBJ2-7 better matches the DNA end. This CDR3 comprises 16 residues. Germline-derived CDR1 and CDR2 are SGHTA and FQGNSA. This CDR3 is CASSLASSGKTYEQYF. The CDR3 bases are TGTGCCAGCAGCTTAGCGTCCAGCGGAAAAACCTACGAGCAGTACTTC.

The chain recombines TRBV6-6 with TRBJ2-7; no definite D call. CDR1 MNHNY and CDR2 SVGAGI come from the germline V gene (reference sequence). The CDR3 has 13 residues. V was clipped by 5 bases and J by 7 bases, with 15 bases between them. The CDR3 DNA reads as TGTGCCAGCAGTCTGACCCCCTGGTGGGAGCAGTACTTC. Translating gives CASSLTPWWEQYF.

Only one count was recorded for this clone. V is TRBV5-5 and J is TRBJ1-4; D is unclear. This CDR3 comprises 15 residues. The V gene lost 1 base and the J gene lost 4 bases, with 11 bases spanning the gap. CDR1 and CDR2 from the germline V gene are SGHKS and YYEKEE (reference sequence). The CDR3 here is CASSLLVGDNEKLFF. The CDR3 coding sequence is TGTGCCAGCAGCTTGCTGGTGGGCGATAATGAAAAACTGTTTTTT.

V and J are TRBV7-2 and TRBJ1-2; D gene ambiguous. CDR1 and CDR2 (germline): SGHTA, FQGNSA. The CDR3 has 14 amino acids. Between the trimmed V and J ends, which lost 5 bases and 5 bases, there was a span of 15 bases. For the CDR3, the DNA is TGTGCCAGCAGCCCCGGGGTGGGTTCTTATGGCTACACCTTC. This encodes CASSPGVGSYGYTF. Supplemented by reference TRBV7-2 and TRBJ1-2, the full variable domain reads GAGVSQSPSNKVTEKGKDVELRCDPISGHTALYWYRQSLGQGLEFLIYFQGNSAPDKSGLPSDRFSAERTGGSVSTLTIQRTQQEDSAVYLCASSPGVGSYGYTFGSGTRLTVV.

CDR3 residues: CASSLAAGVPYGYTF. The DNA for the CDR3 is TGCGCCAGCAGCTTGGCGGCAGGGGTTCCCTATGGCTACACCTTC. This chain uses TRBV5-1 with TRBJ1-2; possible D gene TRBD1, 6 bases. V lost 0 bases and J 4 bases, leaving 13 bases between the germline ends. The CDR3 spans 15 residues. Looked up from germline, CDR1 is SGHRS and CDR2 is YFSETQ.

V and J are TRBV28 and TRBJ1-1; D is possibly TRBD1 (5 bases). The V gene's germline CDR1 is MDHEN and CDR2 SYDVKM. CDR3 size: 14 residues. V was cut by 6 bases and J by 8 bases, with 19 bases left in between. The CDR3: CASSLGGDSLEAFF. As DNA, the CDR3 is TGTGCCAGCAGCCTCGGGGGGGACTCCTTAGAAGCTTTCTTT. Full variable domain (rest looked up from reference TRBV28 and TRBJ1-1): DVKVTQSSRYLVKRTGEKVFLECVQDMDHENMFWYRQDPGLGLRLIYFSYDVKMKEKGDIPEGYSVSREKKERFSLILESASTNQTSMYLCASSLGGDSLEAFFGQGTRLTVV.

The CDR3 loop reads CASSLLVGEGIAYEQYF. DNA for the CDR3: TGTGCCAGCAGCCTATTGGTGGGGGAGGGAATAGCCTACGAGCAGTACTTC. The rearrangement joins TRBV5-6 to TRBJ2-7; TRBD2 matches 7 bases. The junction had 15 bases not matched to a gene; V was cut back by 4 bases and J by 2 bases. The germline V gene has CDR1 SGHDT and CDR2 YYEEEE. The CDR3 covers 17 residues. The full variable domain, its missing parts supplied by reference TRBV5-6 and TRBJ2-7, is DAGVTQSPTHLIKTRGQQVTLRCSPKSGHDTVSWYQQALGQGPQFIFQYYEEEERQRGNFPDRFSGHQFPNYSSELNVNALLLGDSALYLCASSLLVGEGIAYEQYFGPGTRLTVT.

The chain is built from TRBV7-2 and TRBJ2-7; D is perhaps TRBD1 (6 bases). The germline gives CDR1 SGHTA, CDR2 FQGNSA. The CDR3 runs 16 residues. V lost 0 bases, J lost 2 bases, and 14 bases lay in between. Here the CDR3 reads CASSLAWDNLAYEQYF. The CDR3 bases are TGTGCCAGCAGCTTAGCTTGGGACAATCTCGCCTACGAGCAGTACTTC.

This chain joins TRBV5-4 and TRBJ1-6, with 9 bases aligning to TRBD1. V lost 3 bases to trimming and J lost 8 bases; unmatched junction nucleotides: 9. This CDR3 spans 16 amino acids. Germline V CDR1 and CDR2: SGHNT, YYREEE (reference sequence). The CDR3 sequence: CASSSGRQGGDSPLHF. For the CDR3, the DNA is TGTGCCAGCAGCTCGGGCCGACAGGGGGGTGATTCACCCCTCCACTTT.

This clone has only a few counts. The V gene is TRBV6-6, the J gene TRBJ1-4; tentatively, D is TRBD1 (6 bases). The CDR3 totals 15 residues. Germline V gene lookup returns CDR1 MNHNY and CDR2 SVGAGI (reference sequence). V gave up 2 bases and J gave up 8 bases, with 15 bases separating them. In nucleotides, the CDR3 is TGTGCCAGCAGTTACCCGGACAGCGGACGAGAAAAACTGTTTTTT. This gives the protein CASSYPDSGREKLFF.

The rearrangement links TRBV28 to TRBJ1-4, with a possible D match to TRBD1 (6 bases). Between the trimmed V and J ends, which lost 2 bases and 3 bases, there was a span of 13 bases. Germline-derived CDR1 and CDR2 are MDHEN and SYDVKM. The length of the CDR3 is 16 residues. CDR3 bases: TGTGCCAGCAGTTTACCTCTCGGGGGCGCTAATGAAAAACTGTTTTTT. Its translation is CASSLPLGGANEKLFF.

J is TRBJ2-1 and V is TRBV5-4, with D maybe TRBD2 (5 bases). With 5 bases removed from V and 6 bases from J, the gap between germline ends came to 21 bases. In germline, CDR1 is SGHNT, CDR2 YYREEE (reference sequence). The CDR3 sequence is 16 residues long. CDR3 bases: TGTGCCAGCAGTACTAGTGGACGTCGAGCTGTCAATGAGCAGTTCTTC. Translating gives CASSTSGRRAVNEQFF. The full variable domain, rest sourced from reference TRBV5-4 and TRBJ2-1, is ETGVTQSPTHLIKTRGQQVTLRCSSQSGHNTVSWYQQALGQGPQFIFQYYREEENGRGNFPPRFSGLQFPNYSSELNVNALELDDSALYLCASSTSGRRAVNEQFFGPGTRLTVL.

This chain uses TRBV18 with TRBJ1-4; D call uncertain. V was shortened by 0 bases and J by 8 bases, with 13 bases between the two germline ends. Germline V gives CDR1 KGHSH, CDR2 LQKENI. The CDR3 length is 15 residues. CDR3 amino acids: CASSPPARSGEKLFF. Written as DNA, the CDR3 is TGTGCCAGCTCACCACCGGCCAGGTCGGGAGAAAAACTGTTTTTT.

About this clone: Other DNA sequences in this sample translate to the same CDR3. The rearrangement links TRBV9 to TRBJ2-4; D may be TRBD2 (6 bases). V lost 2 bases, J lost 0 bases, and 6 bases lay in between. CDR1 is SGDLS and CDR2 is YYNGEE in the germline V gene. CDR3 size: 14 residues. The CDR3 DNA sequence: TGTGCCAGCAGCGTCGGGGGAGCCAAAAACATTCAGTACTTC. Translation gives CASSVGGAKNIQYF. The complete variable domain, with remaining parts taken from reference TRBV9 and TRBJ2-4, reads DSGVTQTPKHLITATGQRVTLRCSPRSGDLSVYWYQQSLDQGLQFLIQYYNGEERAKGNILERFSAQQFPDLHSELNLSSLELGDSALYFCASSVGGAKNIQYFGAGTRLSVL.

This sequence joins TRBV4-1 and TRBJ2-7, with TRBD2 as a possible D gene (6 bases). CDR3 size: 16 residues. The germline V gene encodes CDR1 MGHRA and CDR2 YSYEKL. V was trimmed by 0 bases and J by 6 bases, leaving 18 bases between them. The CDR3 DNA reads TGCGCCAGCAGCCAAGATCGCCGGGAGCTCCCTATCGAGCAGTACTTC. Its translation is CASSQDRRELPIEQYF.

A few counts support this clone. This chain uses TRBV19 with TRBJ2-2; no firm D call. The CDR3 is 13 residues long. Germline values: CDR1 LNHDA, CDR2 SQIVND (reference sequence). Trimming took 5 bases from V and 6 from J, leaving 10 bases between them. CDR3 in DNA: TGTGCCAGTAGTTCCACCCTTCCCGGGGAGCTGTTTTTT. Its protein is CASSSTLPGELFF.

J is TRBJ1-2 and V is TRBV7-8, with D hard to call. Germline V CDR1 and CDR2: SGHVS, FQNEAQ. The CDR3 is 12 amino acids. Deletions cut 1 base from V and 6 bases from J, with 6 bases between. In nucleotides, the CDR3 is TGTGCCAGCAGCTTAGTGTCCCATGGCTACACCTTC. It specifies CASSLVSHGYTF.

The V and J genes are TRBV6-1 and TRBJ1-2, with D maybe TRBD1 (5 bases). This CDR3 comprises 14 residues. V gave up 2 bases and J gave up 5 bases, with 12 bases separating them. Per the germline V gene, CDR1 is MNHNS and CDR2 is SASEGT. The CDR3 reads CASSERRQRYGYTF. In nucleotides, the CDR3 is TGTGCCAGCAGTGAACGACGACAGAGGTATGGCTACACCTTC.

The CDR3 DNA sequence: TGTGCCAGCAGTTTACGGCCAGGGGCTGACGGGGAGCTGTTTTTT. The encoded protein is CASSLRPGADGELFF. V gene TRBV28 combines with J gene TRBJ2-2, with D possibly TRBD1 on 6 matching bases. This CDR3 is 15 amino acids long. Trimming removed 2 bases from V and 7 bases from J, with 14 bases in between. Germline-derived CDR1 and CDR2 are MDHEN and SYDVKM.

Written as DNA, the CDR3 is TGTGCCAGCAGCTTACTGGCAGGAGGCTCCTACGAGCAGTACTTC. It is translated as CASSLLAGGSYEQYF. V and J are TRBV7-3 and TRBJ2-7, with D possibly matching TRBD2 (5 bases). Germline V lookup: CDR1 SGHTA, CDR2 FQGTGA. This CDR3 contains 15 residues. The V and J ends lost 2 bases and 0 bases respectively, with 11 bases between them.

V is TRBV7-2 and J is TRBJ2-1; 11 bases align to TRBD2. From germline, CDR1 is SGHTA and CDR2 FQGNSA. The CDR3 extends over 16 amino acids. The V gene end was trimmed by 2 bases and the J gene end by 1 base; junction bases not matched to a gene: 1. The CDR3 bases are TGTGCCAGCAGCTTAACTAGCGGGAGATCCTACAATGAGCAGTTCTTC. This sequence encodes CASSLTSGRSYNEQFF.